A single sample gave rise to the 8 T cell receptor beta chains below, sequenced in a study of blood T cells in healthy people across ages. Sample-barcoded 5' priming and a J-beta primer mix drove a second PCR of 7 to 11 cycles. TCRdb independently ran MiXCR on the 5' RACE reads; one entry per CDR3 protein. The table has 800,000 or so distinct CDR3 sequences, about 42% seen once. What was sequenced was blood. These receptors came from an elderly man in good health.

DNA of the CDR3: TGTGCCAGCAGCCGATACCATCCGGGACAGGGGTCGAACACCGGGGAGCTGTTTTTT. The encoded protein is CASSRYHPGQGSNTGELFF. This sequence joins TRBV2 and TRBJ2-2; TRBD1 matches at 10 bases. The CDR3 has 19 residues. V lost 6 bases and J lost 0; bases outside the gene matches: 13. Germline CDR1 reads SNHLY; CDR2 reads FYNNEI.

The chain combines TRBV4-2 with TRBJ1-4, with 8 bases aligning to TRBD1. From germline, CDR1 is LGHNA and CDR2 YNFKEQ. The junction had 4 bases not matched to a gene; V was cut back by 0 bases and J by 7 bases. The CDR3 is made up of 15 amino acids. CDR3 in DNA: TGTGCCAGCAGCCAAGATGGGACAGGTGGTGAAAAACTGTTTTTT. It encodes CASSQDGTGGEKLFF.

The chain employs TRBV7-2 and TRBJ1-5; 8 bases align to TRBD1. V dropped 5 bases and J dropped 7; count of bases not matched to a gene: 4. CDR1 SGHTA and CDR2 FQGNSA come from the germline V gene. This CDR3 has 13 amino acids. This CDR3 reads CASSIRGQQPQHF. DNA of the CDR3: TGTGCCAGCAGCATCAGGGGGCAACAGCCCCAGCATTTT.

The chain's CDR3 is CASSPKASQGGNEQYF. The CDR3 DNA reads as TGTGCCAGCTCACCAAAGGCTAGCCAGGGGGGCAATGAGCAGTACTTC. This chain joins TRBV18 and TRBJ2-7; TRBD1 might be the D (7 bases). This CDR3 is built from 16 residues. Trimming left V 2 bases short and J 7 bases short, with 21 bases between. Germline assignment: CDR1 KGHSH and CDR2 LQKENI.

The J gene is TRBJ2-7, the V gene TRBV18; TRBD2 agrees at 9 bases. The CDR3 totals 17 residues. Trimming at V came to 1 base and at J to 0 bases, leaving 7 bases not matched to a gene. Germline V lookup: CDR1 KGHSH, CDR2 LQKENI. In nucleotides, the CDR3 is TGTGCCAGCTCACCACTTAGCGGGAGCCTTAACTCCTACGAGCAGTACTTC. This translates into CASSPLSGSLNSYEQYF.

This clonotype was seen more than once but under ten times. This chain joins TRBV20-1 and TRBJ2-5, with D possibly matching TRBD1 (6 bases). The CDR3 consists of 17 residues. Germline V gene lookup returns CDR1 DFQATT and CDR2 SNEGSKA (reference sequence). Trimming left V 1 base short and J 11 bases short, with 29 bases between. The CDR3 bases are TGCAGTGCTAGAGGGATTGGCGACCAGGGGATAGTTAATGAGCAGTACTTC. Amino acids: CSARGIGDQGIVNEQYF.

This clonotype was picked up a small number of times. The chain uses TRBV4-3 and TRBJ1-1; weak D call: TRBD1 (6 bases). The CDR3 is 14 amino acids. V lost 2 bases and J 4 bases, leaving 11 bases between the germline ends. Germline CDR1 and CDR2: LGHNA and YSLEER. The CDR3 sequence is CASSQTGKGTEAFF. The DNA for the CDR3 is TGCGCCAGCAGCCAAACAGGGAAAGGCACTGAAGCTTTCTTT.

This clonotype was seen just once. The gene calls are TRBV7-2 and TRBJ1-1; 7 bases are shared with TRBD1. Trimming took 0 bases from V and 5 from J; bases not matched to a gene: 9. The CDR3 runs 16 residues. CDR1 is SGHTA, CDR2 FQGNSA, per germline. CDR3 DNA sequence: TGTGCCAGCAGCTTAGCGTTCGAGGGGGCGGGGACTGAAGCTTTCTTT. Translated, it gives CASSLAFEGAGTEAFF. The complete variable domain, with remaining parts taken from reference TRBV7-2 and TRBJ1-1, reads GAGVSQSPSNKVTEKGKDVELRCDPISGHTALYWYRQSLGQGLEFLIYFQGNSAPDKSGLPSDRFSAERTGGSVSTLTIQRTQQEDSAVYLCASSLAFEGAGTEAFFGQGTRLTVV.